The 27 T cell receptor beta chains given below trace back to one sample, sequenced in a study of cytomegalovirus exposure and HLA in healthy donors. The PCR had 60 Vbeta and 13 Jbeta primers. Libraries were prepared by immunoSEQ multiplex PCR; TCRdb keeps only in-frame clonotypes and omits some of them. Among under 200,000 clones listed, around 80% were seen once. The sequencing input was PBMCs. The receptors originated from a woman aged 25 to 45 in good health and CMV-seropositive.

DNA of the CDR3: TGTGCCAGTACAGGGGTCCTCTCTGGAAACACCATATATTTT. Translating it yields CASTGVLSGNTIYF. The V call is TRBV11-2, the J call TRBJ1-3; TRBD1 matches 7 bases. The trim removed 9 bases at V and 0 bases at J, leaving 5 bases unmatched. This CDR3 region has 14 residues. Germline values: CDR1 SGHAT, CDR2 FQNNGV. Looking up the rest from reference TRBV11-2 and TRBJ1-3 gives the full variable domain: EAGVAQSPRYKIIEKRQSVAFWCNPISGHATLYWYQQILGQGPKLLIQFQNNGVVDDSQLPKDRFSAERLKGVDSTLKIQPAKLEDSAVYLCASTGVLSGNTIYFGEGSWLTVV.

The chain couples TRBV6-6 to TRBJ1-1; 9 positions match TRBD1. The CDR3 spans 15 residues. CDR1 and CDR2 (germline): MNHNY, SVGAGI (reference sequence). V lost 6 bases and J lost 7; bases outside the gene matches: 12. The CDR3 nucleotides are TGTGCCAGCAGCCAGGACAGGGGCTACTACCGTGAAGCTTTCTTT. It is translated as CASSQDRGYYREAFF.

This chain uses TRBV4-3 with TRBJ1-5; perhaps TRBD1 as D (5 bases). This CDR3 is built from 15 residues. Germline CDR1 is LGHNA and CDR2 is YSLEER. Trimming stripped 0 bases from V and 4 bases from J, with 10 bases between. CDR3 protein: CASSQDFPGNQPQHF. CDR3 in DNA: TGCGCCAGCAGCCAAGATTTTCCAGGGAATCAGCCCCAGCATTTT.

The gene calls are TRBV4-2 and TRBJ1-1; 9 positions agree with TRBD1. The length of the CDR3 is 15 residues. Germline V lookup: CDR1 LGHNA, CDR2 YNFKEQ. V lost 5 bases to trimming and J lost 3 bases; unmatched junction nucleotides: 7. CDR3 sequence (DNA): TGTGCCAGCAGCTCCGGGACAGGGACCTACACTGAAGCTTTCTTT. Protein: CASSSGTGTYTEAFF.

The chain uses TRBV30 and TRBJ2-7; D ambiguous. CDR3 length: 12 residues. The V and J ends lost 1 base and 3 bases respectively, with 7 bases between them. Germline values: CDR1 GTSNPN, CDR2 SVGIG (reference sequence). For the CDR3, the DNA is TGTGCCTGGAGTGCCATCCACTACGAGCAGTACTTC. Translation gives CAWSAIHYEQYF.

V usage is TRBV5-1 and J usage is TRBJ2-7; tentatively, D is TRBD2 (6 bases). The CDR3 contains 15 residues. In germline, CDR1 is SGHRS, CDR2 YFSETQ. V lost 4 bases to trimming and J lost 4 bases, with 18 bases between them. The CDR3 spells CASSLEGQGGYEQYF. As DNA, the CDR3 is TGCGCCAGCAGCCTGGAGGGTCAGGGTGGGTACGAGCAGTACTTC.

As regards this clone: Other DNA sequences in this sample translate to the same CDR3. The chain uses TRBV27 and TRBJ2-7; TRBD1 matches at 7 bases. CDR1 is MNHEY and CDR2 is SMNVEV in the germline V gene (reference sequence). There are 13 residues in the CDR3. Losses at the gene ends were 4 bases for V and 1 base for J; bases not matched to a gene: 1. CDR3 coding DNA: TGTGCCAGCAGTTGGGACAGTTCCTACGAGCAGTACTTC. Protein: CASSWDSSYEQYF.

This chain links TRBV4-3 with TRBJ2-1; 7 positions match TRBD2. J was trimmed by 5 bases and V by 1 base; bases with no gene match: 8. The CDR3 runs 16 residues. Per germline, CDR1 LGHNA and CDR2 YSLEER. CDR3 sequence (DNA): TGCGCCAGCAGCCAAGCATTGGGCGGGGGTGACAATGAGCAGTTCTTC. This encodes CASSQALGGGDNEQFF.

The V gene is TRBV7-9, the J gene TRBJ1-2; maybe TRBD1 (6 bases). The CDR3 consists of 16 residues. Germline loops: CDR1 SEHNR, CDR2 FQNEAQ (reference sequence). V was cut by 3 bases and J by 3 bases, with 17 bases left in between. DNA for the CDR3: TGTGCCAGCAGCTTCTCCCCGAGACAGGAGGACTATGGCTACACCTTC. Amino acids: CASSFSPRQEDYGYTF.

The chain carries TRBV7-9 and TRBJ1-6; possible D gene TRBD1, 5 bases. Germline V gene data show CDR1 as SEHNR and CDR2 as FQNEAQ (reference sequence). This CDR3 is built from 14 residues. With 5 bases removed from V and 9 bases from J, the gap between germline ends came to 14 bases. CDR3 amino acids: CASSRGRGSSPLHF. The CDR3 DNA follows: TGTGCCAGCAGCCGAGGGCGGGGCTCTTCACCCCTCCACTTT.

The chain carries TRBV27 and TRBJ2-1; maybe TRBD1 (5 bases). V lost 7 bases and J lost 7, with 17 bases in between. The CDR3 sequence is 14 residues long. CDR1 is MNHEY, CDR2 SMNVEV, per germline (reference sequence). Written as DNA, the CDR3 is TGTGCCAGCAAGGCAGGGTTGAGACCGAATGAGCAGTTCTTC. Translating gives CASKAGLRPNEQFF.

The chain is built from TRBV4-2 and TRBJ2-2; D may be TRBD1 (5 bases). The CDR3 runs 15 residues. Germline V CDR1 and CDR2: LGHNA, YNFKEQ. V was cut by 0 bases and J by 2 bases, with 7 bases left in between. CDR3 region: CASSQEDRNTGELFF. CDR3 sequence (DNA): TGTGCCAGCAGCCAAGAAGACAGAAACACCGGGGAGCTGTTTTTT.

The chain links TRBV7-2 to TRBJ2-5; a weak D match, TRBD1 (5 bases). Deletions cut 1 base from V and 1 base from J, with 16 bases between. Germline lookup yields CDR1 SGHTA and CDR2 FQGNSA. This CDR3 has 17 residues. CDR3 in DNA: TGTGCCAGCAGCTTAGTACAGGATTGGGGTGCCCAAGAGACCCAGTACTTC. It is translated as CASSLVQDWGAQETQYF. The full variable domain, completed using reference TRBV7-2 and TRBJ2-5, is GAGVSQSPSNKVTEKGKDVELRCDPISGHTALYWYRQSLGQGLEFLIYFQGNSAPDKSGLPSDRFSAERTGGSVSTLTIQRTQQEDSAVYLCASSLVQDWGAQETQYFGPGTRLLVL.

The chain is built from TRBV23-1 and TRBJ2-5; 7 nucleotides align to TRBD1. TRBV23-1 is identified as an open reading frame with a role that is uncertain. V was pared by 8 bases and J by 0 bases, with 12 bases of the junction left unmatched. The CDR3 consists of 16 residues. The CDR3 DNA sequence: TGCGCCAGCGGAAAGGGGGCGACAGGGCACCAAGAGACCCAGTACTTC. Residues: CASGKGATGHQETQYF.

V is TRBV9 and J is TRBJ2-3; 9 bases align to TRBD2. Losses at the gene ends were 2 bases for V and 1 base for J; bases not matched to a gene: 8. CDR3 length: 17 residues. CDR1 is SGDLS, CDR2 YYNGEE, per germline. CDR3 nucleotides: TGTGCCAGCAGCGTCCTAGGGCGGGGGGGTGGCACAGATACGCAGTATTTT. It encodes CASSVLGRGGGTDTQYF.

The chain uses TRBV4-3 and TRBJ1-6; TRBD1 might be the D (6 bases). The CDR3 consists of 15 residues. The germline CDR1 and CDR2 sequences are LGHNA and YSLEER. The germline V and J ends were trimmed by 1 base and 6 bases, with 10 bases remaining between them. CDR3 coding DNA: TGCGCCAGCAGCCAAGTGGGGGCCGGTAATTCACCCCTCCACTTT. Its translation is CASSQVGAGNSPLHF.

The chain is built from TRBV5-6 and TRBJ2-2; 12 nucleotides align to TRBD2. V shed 4 bases, J shed 3 bases, and the junction held 4 bases outside the gene matches. The CDR3 contains 16 residues. Germline V gives CDR1 SGHDT, CDR2 YYEEEE. CDR3 bases: TGTGCCAGCAGCAAGGGACTAGCGGGCTACACCGGGGAGCTGTTTTTT. This sequence encodes CASSKGLAGYTGELFF.

This sequence joins TRBV30 and TRBJ1-5; 9 nucleotides line up with TRBD1. The CDR3 has 14 residues. The germline gives CDR1 GTSNPN, CDR2 SVGIG (reference sequence). The trim removed 3 bases at V and 2 bases at J, leaving 2 bases unmatched. The CDR3 region is CAWSTGGGNQPQHF. In DNA form, the CDR3 reads TGTGCCTGGAGCACAGGGGGCGGCAATCAGCCCCAGCATTTT.

The chain has TRBV2 and TRBJ2-4; no definite D call. The CDR3 extends over 15 amino acids. The V gene's germline CDR1 is SNHLY and CDR2 FYNNEI. Trimming pared 11 bases from V and 0 bases from J, leaving 17 bases between. The CDR3 bases are TGTGCCTCAGGTGGGCAGGTCCTAGCCAAAAACATTCAGTACTTC. As protein: CASGGQVLAKNIQYF.

The table lists this clone with a count of one. The V and J genes are TRBV15 and TRBJ2-3; D is undetermined. V lost 2 bases to trimming and J lost 0 bases, with 15 bases between them. Germline assignment: CDR1 LNHNV and CDR2 YYDKDF (reference sequence). This CDR3 has 17 residues. The CDR3 is CATSRTLVSQSTDTQYF. In DNA, the CDR3 is TGTGCCACCAGCAGAACTCTCGTTTCCCAAAGCACAGATACGCAGTATTTT.

The chain combines TRBV14 with TRBJ2-5, with 10 nucleotides matching TRBD2. From germline, CDR1 is SGHDN and CDR2 FVKESK. Unmatched junction bases numbered 7, after V lost 2 bases and J lost 1 base. The CDR3 extends over 17 amino acids. The CDR3 DNA reads TGTGCCAGCAGCCAACGGCTAGCGGGAGTCCTCCAAGAGACCCAGTACTTC. Amino acids: CASSQRLAGVLQETQYF. The entire variable domain, with the rest obtained from reference TRBV14 and TRBJ2-5, is as follows: EAGVTQFPSHSVIEKGQTVTLRCDPISGHDNLYWYRRVMGKEIKFLLHFVKESKQDESGMPNNRFLAERTGGTYSTLKVQPAELEDSGVYFCASSQRLAGVLQETQYFGPGTRLLVL.

This chain uses TRBV27 with TRBJ2-2, with TRBD1 identical over 9 bases. V was clipped by 5 bases and J by 4 bases; unmatched bases: 8. Germline CDR1 MNHEY, CDR2 SMNVEV (reference sequence). The CDR3 is made up of 16 amino acids. CDR3 sequence reads: CASSKQPGQGTGELFF. CDR3 in DNA: TGTGCCAGCAGTAAACAACCGGGACAGGGCACCGGGGAGCTGTTTTTT.

The chain is built from TRBV9 and TRBJ2-3; weak D call: TRBD2 (6 bases). Between the trimmed V and J ends, which lost 3 bases and 3 bases, there was a span of 17 bases. Germline CDR1 SGDLS, CDR2 YYNGEE. This CDR3 comprises 16 residues. The CDR3 protein is CASSERGGFRTDTQYF. The CDR3 coding sequence is TGTGCCAGCAGCGAGCGAGGAGGGTTCAGAACAGATACGCAGTATTTT.

This chain links TRBV11-2 with TRBJ2-7; D not resolved. This CDR3 spans 14 amino acids. Germline V gives CDR1 SGHAT, CDR2 FQNNGV. V lost 1 base, J lost 4 bases, and 11 bases lay in between. The CDR3 sequence: CASSLAGSGYEQYF. Written as DNA, the CDR3 is TGTGCCAGCAGCTTAGCCGGGTCCGGATACGAGCAGTACTTC.

This chain links TRBV15 with TRBJ2-2, with TRBD1 as a possible D gene (6 bases). V lost 1 base to trimming and J lost 0 bases, with 9 bases between them. The CDR3 spans 16 residues. Germline loops: CDR1 LNHNV, CDR2 YYDKDF (reference sequence). The CDR3, as DNA: TGTGCCACCAGCAGAGTGGGGACACCGAACACCGGGGAGCTGTTTTTT. Its translation is CATSRVGTPNTGELFF.

The chain carries TRBV11-2 and TRBJ1-2; D remains ambiguous. Germline CDR1 is SGHAT and CDR2 is FQNNGV. The CDR3 contains 13 residues. Deletions cut 3 bases from V and 5 bases from J, with 10 bases between. Here the CDR3 DNA reads TGTGCCAGCAGCTTCGAGCGCCGGTATGGCTACACCTTC. It codes for CASSFERRYGYTF.

In DNA form, the CDR3 reads TGTGCCAGCAGCTTGGGAACACCTAGCACAGATACGCAGTATTTT. Translation: CASSLGTPSTDTQYF. The chain couples TRBV5-6 to TRBJ2-3; D remains ambiguous. Deletions cut 0 bases from V and 0 bases from J, with 8 bases between. CDR1 SGHDT and CDR2 YYEEEE come from the germline V gene. This CDR3 has 15 amino acids.